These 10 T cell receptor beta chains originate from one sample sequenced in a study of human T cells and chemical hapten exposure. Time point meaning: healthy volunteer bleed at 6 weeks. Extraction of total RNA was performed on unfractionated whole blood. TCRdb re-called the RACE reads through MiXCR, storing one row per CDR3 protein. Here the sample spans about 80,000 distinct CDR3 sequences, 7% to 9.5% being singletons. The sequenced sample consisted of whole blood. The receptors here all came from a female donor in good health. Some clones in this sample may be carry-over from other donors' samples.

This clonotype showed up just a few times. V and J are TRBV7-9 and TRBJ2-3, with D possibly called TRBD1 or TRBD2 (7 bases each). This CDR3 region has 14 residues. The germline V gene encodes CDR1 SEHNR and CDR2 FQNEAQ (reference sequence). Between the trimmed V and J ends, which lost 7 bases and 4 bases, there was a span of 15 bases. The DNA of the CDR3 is TGTGCCAGCACCCCAGGGGGGGGTCCAGATACGCAGTATTTT. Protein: CASTPGGGPDTQYF.

The CDR3 sequence: CASSPAGGPYNEQFF. As DNA, the CDR3 is TGTGCCAGCAGCCCCGCGGGGGGGCCCTACAATGAGCAGTTCTTC. The V gene is TRBV12-3 or TRBV12-4, the J gene TRBJ2-1; TRBD2 aligns across 9 bases. V lost 6 bases to trimming and J lost 2 bases; unmatched junction nucleotides: 5. This CDR3 region has 15 residues.

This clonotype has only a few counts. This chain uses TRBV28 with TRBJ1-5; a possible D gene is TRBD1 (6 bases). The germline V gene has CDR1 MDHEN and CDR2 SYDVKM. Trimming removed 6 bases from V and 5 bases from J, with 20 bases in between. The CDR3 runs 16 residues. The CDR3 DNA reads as TGTGCCAGCAGACCTTCCGGGACAATGATCGATCAGCCCCAGCATTTT. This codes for CASRPSGTMIDQPQHF.

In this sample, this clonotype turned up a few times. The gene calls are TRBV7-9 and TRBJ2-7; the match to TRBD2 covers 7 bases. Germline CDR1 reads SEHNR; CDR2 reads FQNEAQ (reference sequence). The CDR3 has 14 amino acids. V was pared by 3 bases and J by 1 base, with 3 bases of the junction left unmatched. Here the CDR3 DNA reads TGTGCCAGCAGCTTTGGGGGGGGATCCTACGAGCAGTACTTC. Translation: CASSFGGGSYEQYF.

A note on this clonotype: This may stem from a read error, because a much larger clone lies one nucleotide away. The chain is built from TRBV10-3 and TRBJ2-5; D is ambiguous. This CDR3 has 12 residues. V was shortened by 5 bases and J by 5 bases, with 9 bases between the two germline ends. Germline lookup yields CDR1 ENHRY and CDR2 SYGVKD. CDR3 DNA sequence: TGTGCCATCAGTCCCTCAGAGGAGACCCAGTACTTC. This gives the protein CAISPSEETQYF.

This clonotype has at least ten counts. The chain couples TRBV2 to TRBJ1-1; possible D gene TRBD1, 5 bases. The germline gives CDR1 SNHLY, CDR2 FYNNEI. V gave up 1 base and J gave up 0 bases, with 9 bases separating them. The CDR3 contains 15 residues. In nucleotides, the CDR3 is TGTGCCAGCAGTGAAGAGTCAGGGATGAACACTGAAGCTTTCTTT. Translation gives CASSEESGMNTEAFF.

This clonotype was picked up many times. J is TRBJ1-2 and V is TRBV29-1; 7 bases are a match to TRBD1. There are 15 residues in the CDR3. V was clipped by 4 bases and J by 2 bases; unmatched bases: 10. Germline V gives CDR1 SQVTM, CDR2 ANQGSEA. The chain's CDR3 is CSVVVGQVENYGYTF. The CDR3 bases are TGCAGCGTTGTGGTTGGACAGGTCGAAAACTATGGCTACACCTTC.

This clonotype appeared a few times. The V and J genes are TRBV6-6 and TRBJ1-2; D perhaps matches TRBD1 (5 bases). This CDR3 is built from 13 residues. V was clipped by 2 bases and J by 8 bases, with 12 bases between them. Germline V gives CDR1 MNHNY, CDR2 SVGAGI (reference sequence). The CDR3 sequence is CASSYGQGGGYTF. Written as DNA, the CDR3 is TGTGCCAGCAGTTACGGGCAGGGTGGAGGCTACACCTTC.

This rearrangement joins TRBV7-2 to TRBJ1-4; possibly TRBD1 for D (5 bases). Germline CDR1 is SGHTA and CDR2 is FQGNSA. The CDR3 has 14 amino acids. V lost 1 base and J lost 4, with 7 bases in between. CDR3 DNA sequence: TGTGCCAGCAGCTTAGACAGGAATAATGAAAAACTGTTTTTT. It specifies CASSLDRNNEKLFF.

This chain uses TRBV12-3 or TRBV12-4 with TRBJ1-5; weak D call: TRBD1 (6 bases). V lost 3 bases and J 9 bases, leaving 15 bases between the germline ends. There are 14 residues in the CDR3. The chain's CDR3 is CASSFAGAFGPQHF. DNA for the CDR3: TGTGCCAGCAGTTTCGCAGGGGCCTTCGGGCCCCAGCATTTT.